This T cell receptor (beta chain) is drawn from a study of identical twins. This clonotype occurred a few times. Its antigen is currently unknown. TCRdb itself ran the 5' RACE reads through MiXCR, one entry per CDR3 protein. The repertoire holds about 570,000 distinct CDR3 sequences, with 9% to 10% as singletons. Broader study findings: Memory repertoires lacked the insertion deficit that abundant cord blood beta clonotypes showed.

Germline CDR1 and CDR2: SQVTM and ANQGSEA. V gave up 0 bases and J gave up 12 bases; unmatched junction bases: 13. The CDR3 is 15 residues long. Another study also made use of these data, one on yellow fever vaccine responses in identical twins.

The TCR sequence derives from a young woman in good health. The sequencing input was PBMCs. This chain uses TRBV29-1 with TRBJ1-4, with 7 bases identical to TRBD1. The CDR3 loop reads CSVEDRDSLIGELFF. DNA for the CDR3: TGCAGCGTTGAAGATAGGGACAGCCTGATCGGGGAACTGTTTTTT.